The entry that follows covers one T cell receptor (beta chain) sequence. Its target is unknown. The data stem from a study of neoadjuvant anti-PD-1 for oral cavity cancer. Profiled with immunoSEQ multiplex PCR; TCRdb holds only in-frame clones, not every one. The repertoire holds over 11,000 clones, with approximately 70% as singletons. From germline, CDR1 is MGHRA and CDR2 YSYEKL. CDR3 length: 15 amino acids. Deletions cut 2 bases from V and 0 bases from J, with 11 bases between. Time point described: after neoadjuvant nivolumab, at surgical resection. Patients had HPV-negative, locally advanced oral cavity squamous cell carcinoma. Points from the study as a whole: Each response group had just a few patients in TCR analyses.

The gene calls are TRBV4-1 and TRBJ2-7; D gene unclear. Here the sequenced sample was PBMCs, taken after nivolumab (anti-PD-1) treatment. This receptor was taken from a person between 40 and 85 years old with oral cavity squamous cell carcinoma. CDR3 coding DNA: TGCGCCAGCAGCCAACCTGACCAGAGCTCCTACGAGCAGTACTTC. This codes for CASSQPDQSSYEQYF.